The 8 T cell receptor beta chains below were found in one sample sequenced in a study of STAT5B mutations in CD4+ large granular lymphocyte leukemia. Profiling relied on immunoSEQ multiplex PCR, and the TCRdb table lists in-frame clones only, not all of them. The data show tens of thousands of clones, about 78% seen once. The sample comprised CD4+ T cells from blood buffy coats. Receptors originate from a human donor in good health.

J is TRBJ2-7 and V is TRBV4-1, with 10 bases identical to TRBD2. This CDR3 is built from 16 residues. The V gene end was trimmed by 4 bases and the J gene end by 0 bases; junction bases not matched to a gene: 6. The germline V gene has CDR1 MGHRA and CDR2 YSYEKL. The CDR3 reads CASSRGLAVSSYEQYF. The DNA for the CDR3 is TGCGCCAGCAGCCGCGGACTAGCGGTAAGCTCCTACGAGCAGTACTTC.

The chain joins TRBV9 to TRBJ1-5; D gene uncertain. CDR3 length equals 12 residues. The germline gives CDR1 SGDLS, CDR2 YYNGEE. V lost 0 bases, J lost 5 bases, and 3 bases lay in between. CDR3 region: CASSVGDQPQHF. CDR3 nucleotide sequence: TGTGCCAGCAGCGTAGGCGATCAGCCCCAGCATTTT.

V and J are TRBV5-4 and TRBJ2-7; TRBD1 agrees at 8 bases. The CDR3 length is 15 residues. Trimming cost V 0 bases and J 0 bases; bases outside gene matches: 2. CDR1 and CDR2 (germline): SGHNT, YYREEE (reference sequence). CDR3 protein: CASSLAGGSSYEQYF. CDR3 nucleotide sequence: TGTGCCAGCAGCTTGGCAGGGGGCTCCTCCTACGAGCAGTACTTC.

The chain joins TRBV6-4 to TRBJ1-6; D gene unclear. This CDR3 is 13 amino acids long. CDR1 MRHNA and CDR2 SNTAGT come from the germline V gene. V was clipped by 3 bases and J by 6 bases, with 6 bases between them. Here the CDR3 DNA reads TGTGCCAGCAGTGAGGTTCCTAATTCACCCCTCCACTTT. Amino acid sequence: CASSEVPNSPLHF.

This clone was detected only a few times. CDR3 nucleotides: TGTGCCACCAGCAGAGATGGGGACCAACCTGAAGCTTTCTTT. It translates to CATSRDGDQPEAFF. The chain recombines TRBV15 with TRBJ1-1, with D tentatively TRBD1 (5 bases). Germline CDR1 LNHNV, CDR2 YYDKDF (reference sequence). CDR3 size: 14 residues. The ends were cut back, 0 bases at V and 6 bases at J, with 11 bases in the middle.

The chain employs TRBV20-1 and TRBJ2-4; D possibly corresponds to TRBD1 (5 bases). The CDR3 is made up of 11 amino acids. Germline CDR1 is DFQATT and CDR2 is SNEGSKA (reference sequence). Trimming removed 5 bases at V and 6 bases at J, with 8 bases between. The CDR3 reads CSAGDRNIQYF. CDR3 DNA: TGCAGTGCTGGTGACAGAAACATTCAGTACTTC.

The chain combines TRBV28 with TRBJ1-1; 10 bases agree with TRBD1. V shed 8 bases, J shed 1 base, and the junction held 19 bases outside the gene matches. The CDR3 length is 19 residues. Per the germline V gene, CDR1 is MDHEN and CDR2 is SYDVKM. The CDR3: CASALLMTGQGIWNTEAFF. The CDR3 DNA reads TGTGCCAGCGCTTTGCTCATGACGGGACAGGGGATATGGAACACTGAAGCTTTCTTT.

The chain employs TRBV7-2 and TRBJ1-2; D is perhaps TRBD1 (5 bases). Trimming left V 3 bases short and J 4 bases short, with 15 bases between. The CDR3 length is 15 residues. Germline CDR1 reads SGHTA; CDR2 reads FQGNSA. The CDR3 sequence: CASSLAGSGGYGYTF. The CDR3 region has the DNA TGTGCCAGCAGCTTGGCAGGGTCGGGGGGCTATGGCTACACCTTC.